The rows below give T cell receptor beta chains drawn from one sample of a study of OX40 agonist ivuxolimab in advanced cancers. The table came from immunoSEQ multiplex PCR; TCRdb's copy has only in-frame clones and leaves some out. The sample has about 64,000 clones; approximately 92% are singletons. Sequencing was performed on CD4+ or CD8+ T cells sorted from blood, taken in a trial of the OX40 agonist ivuxolimab. The receptors derive from an adult with an advanced solid tumor such as melanoma, head and neck, liver or kidney cancer. Both conserved end residues are part of each CDR3. The D gene is left open where the match is weak. Size is stated for part of the rows, as once, few or many counts, or as a class when the clone is expanded.

-,-,TRBV27,TRBJ2-5,TGTGCCAGCAGTTTGTTCTGGCAAAACAGGGAAGAGACCCAGTACTTC,CASSLFWQNREETQYF
-,-,TRBV30,TRBJ1-1,TGTGCCTGGGGCAGGGTCACTGAAGCTTTCTTT,CAWGRVTEAFF
-,-,TRBV13,TRBJ2-7,TGTGCCAGCAGCTTAGGGCGGCAGGCCTACGAGCAGTACTTC,CASSLGRQAYEQYF
-,TRBD1,TRBV2,TRBJ2-7,TGTGCCAGCAGTGAATGGACAGGAGACGAGCAGTACTTC,CASSEWTGDEQYF
-,TRBD1,TRBV9,TRBJ1-5,TGTGCCAGCAGCGATACAGGGGGCGCCCAGCCCCAGCATTTT,CASSDTGGAQPQHF
-,-,TRBV4-1,TRBJ2-7,TGCGCCAGCAGCCAAGATAAGGGGTTCTCCTACGAGCAGTACTTC,CASSQDKGFSYEQYF
-,TRBD2,TRBV5-8,TRBJ2-5,TGTGCCAGCAGCTTGGCCCCTCGGGACTACCTCCCTCAAGAGACCCAGTACTTC,CASSLAPRDYLPQETQYF
-,TRBD1,TRBV27,TRBJ2-5,TGTGCCAGCAGTTTTAGGGACAGACCTCAAGAGACCCAGTACTTC,CASSFRDRPQETQYF
-,TRBD2,TRBV19,TRBJ2-7,TGTGCCACCCGGGAAGCGGGAGGGTACGAGCAGTACTTC,CATREAGGYEQYF
-,-,TRBV4-2,TRBJ2-1,TGTGCCAGCAGCCAAGAGCTAGCTCTGCGGAGCTCCTACAATGAGCAGTTCTTC,CASSQELALRSSYNEQFF
-,-,TRBV27,TRBJ1-5,TGTGCCAGCAGTTTCGCAGGGATGAGTCAGCCCCAGCATTTT,CASSFAGMSQPQHF
-,-,TRBV4-1,TRBJ2-7,TGCGCCAGCAGCCGAGTCCTAGCCTACGAGCAGTACTTC,CASSRVLAYEQYF
-,TRBD2,TRBV27,TRBJ2-3,TGTGCCAGCAAGGGACTAGCGGGGGATACGCAGTATTTT,CASKGLAGDTQYF
medium-sized,-,TRBV4-2,TRBJ1-1,TGTGCCAGCAGCCCGCAGGACGGAGGGGGAATAAGGAACACTGAAGCTTTCTTT,CASSPQDGGGIRNTEAFF
few,-,TRBV5-1,TRBJ2-7,TGCGCCAGCAGCTTGGGTCAGGGGTGGTACGAGCAGTACTTC,CASSLGQGWYEQYF
-,-,TRBV9,TRBJ1-1,TGTGCCAGCAGCGCAATGGGGGAGAACACTGAAGCTTTCTTT,CASSAMGENTEAFF
-,-,TRBV27,TRBJ2-1,TGTGCCAGCAGCCTAGGGACCTACAATGAGCAGTTCTTC,CASSLGTYNEQFF
-,-,TRBV9,TRBJ1-1,TGTGCCAGCAGCCCGCGGAGGGGGGAAGCTTTCTTT,CASSPRRGEAFF
-,-,TRBV28,TRBJ1-2,TGTGCCAGCAGTTCTCCTGGGCTTGGCTACACCTTC,CASSSPGLGYTF
-,-,TRBV19,TRBJ1-5,TGTGCCAGTGACTGGACGGTGAGCTCTTATAGCAATCAGCCCCAGCATTTT,CASDWTVSSYSNQPQHF
-,-,TRBV2,TRBJ1-1,TGTGCCACTGCCGGGCCCTTCTATTCAGCTTTCTTT,CATAGPFYSAFF
-,-,TRBV27,TRBJ2-1,TGTGCCAGCAGTTTATATAGGGGGGCGGGTGAGCAGTTCTTC,CASSLYRGAGEQFF
-,TRBD1,TRBV7-9,TRBJ2-7,TGTGCCAGCAGCCTCCCGGGACAGGGCTACGAGCAGTACTTC,CASSLPGQGYEQYF
once,-,TRBV9,TRBJ1-4,TGTGCCAGCAGCGTAGCGGTTGACAGTAATGAAAAACTGTTTTTT,CASSVAVDSNEKLFF
-,-,TRBV7-2,TRBJ2-1,TGTGCCAGCAGCTTAAACAGGGTTGAGACCAATGAGCAGTTCTTC,CASSLNRVETNEQFF
-,-,TRBV5-6,TRBJ2-2,TGTGCCAGCAGCTTGCTGAGATCCCGCGGCGGGGAGCTGTTTTTT,CASSLLRSRGGELFF
-,-,TRBV4-1,TRBJ1-1,TGCGCCAGCAGCTCCCCAGGAGAGGGAACTGAAGCTTTCTTT,CASSSPGEGTEAFF
-,-,TRBV30,TRBJ1-1,TGTGCCTGGACCCGGCGGGGCATGAACACTGAAGCTTTCTTT,CAWTRRGMNTEAFF
-,TRBD1,TRBV28,TRBJ1-2,TGTGCCAGCAGTTTCCGGGACAGGCAGCGAGGTATATACAACTATGGCTACACCTTC,CASSFRDRQRGIYNYGYTF
-,TRBD2,TRBV15,TRBJ2-1,TGTGCCACCAGCACCTCGAGCGGGGGGGCCTACAATGAGCAGTTCTTC,CATSTSSGGAYNEQFF
once,TRBD2,TRBV9,TRBJ2-7,TGTGCCAGCAGCCCAAGCGGGAGCGGCCTTAGCGAGCAGTACTTC,CASSPSGSGLSEQYF
-,-,TRBV15,TRBJ2-7,TGTGCCACCAGCAGGGCGAGCTCCTACGAGCAGTACTTC,CATSRASSYEQYF
-,-,TRBV19,TRBJ1-5,TGTGCCAGTAGTATAGCGGGCAATCAGCCCCAGCATTTT,CASSIAGNQPQHF
once,TRBD2,TRBV5-1,TRBJ2-1,TGCGCCAGCAGTCTACCGACTAGCGTGAGCTCCTACAATGAGCAGTTCTTC,CASSLPTSVSSYNEQFF
few,-,TRBV11-3,TRBJ2-7,TGTGCCAGCAGCCCTGGACGTGGAGTGGCCTACGAGCAGTACTTC,CASSPGRGVAYEQYF
-,TRBD2,TRBV7-9,TRBJ2-5,TGTGCCAGCAGCTTAGGTACCGGGACTAGCGTGGCAGAGACCCAGTACTTC,CASSLGTGTSVAETQYF
-,TRBD1,TRBV6-8,TRBJ2-2,TGTGCCAGCAGTTACGAGGACAGGGTGACCGGGGAGCTGTTTTTT,CASSYEDRVTGELFF
-,-,TRBV27,TRBJ2-3,TGTGCCAGCAGTTTACTCGACACAGGGTACGCAGATACGCAGTATTTT,CASSLLDTGYADTQYF
-,-,TRBV5-6,TRBJ2-7,TGTGCCAGCAGCTTCTGGAGAGGGCGATACTACGAGCAGTACTTC,CASSFWRGRYYEQYF
-,-,TRBV19,TRBJ1-1,TGTGCCAGTAGGCCTTGGGTGGTGGGCACTGAAGCTTTCTTT,CASRPWVVGTEAFF
-,TRBD1,TRBV4-1,TRBJ2-5,TGCGCCAGCAGCCAAACTACAGGGGAAGAGACCCAGTACTTC,CASSQTTGEETQYF
-,TRBD1,TRBV5-3,TRBJ1-5,TGTGCCAGAAGCCCGTCCAGGGACAGGGGGCTCGAGCAGCCCCAGCATTTT,CARSPSRDRGLEQPQHF
-,-,TRBV19,TRBJ2-5,TGTGCCAGTAGTATTGATATGGAGGATTCGAAGACCCAGTACTTC,CASSIDMEDSKTQYF
-,-,TRBV28,TRBJ1-2,TGTGCCAGCAGGTCGGGGCTCTATGGCTACACCTTC,CASRSGLYGYTF
-,-,TRBV10-2,TRBJ2-7,TGCGCCAGCAGTGAGACGGGACTCGTCTACGAGCAGTACTTC,CASSETGLVYEQYF
-,TRBD2,TRBV6-1,TRBJ2-7,TGTGCCAGCAGTGGGATACCTCCTAGCGGGAAAACCTACGAGCAGTACTTC,CASSGIPPSGKTYEQYF
-,-,TRBV11-2,TRBJ2-3,TGTGCCAGCTTGAAGGCCGGCACAGATACGCAGTATTTT,CASLKAGTDTQYF
-,TRBD1,TRBV5-4,TRBJ1-2,TGTGCCAGCAGCTTGGGTGGGGGACAGGGTGCAGATGGCTACACCTTC,CASSLGGGQGADGYTF
-,TRBD2,TRBV19,TRBJ2-3,TGTGCCAGTACACGACTAGCGGGAGGATTCGACCCAAGCAGCACAGATACGCAGTATTTT,CASTRLAGGFDPSSTDTQYF
-,-,TRBV14,TRBJ1-1,TGTGCCAGCAGCCAGCCCAATATGGACACTGAAGCTTTCTTT,CASSQPNMDTEAFF
-,-,TRBV2,TRBJ2-3,TGTGCCAGTCCAAAACGCACAGATACGCAGTATTTT,CASPKRTDTQYF